The T cell receptor beta chain described here comes from a study of shared clonotypes between healthy human individuals. This clone was recorded once. Its target is unknown. Cells designated naive CD8 were CD45RO-negative and were positively selected for CCR7, with terminally differentiated effector memory CD45RA+ cells excluded. Donors comprised only Caucasian adults living in Nashville, Tennessee. Sequencing used immunoSEQ multiplex PCR; TCRdb keeps in-frame clones, though not all of them. Seen here are about 2,200,000 clones, just over 90% observed once, and the top ten hold roughly 1.8%. The study's findings and limits: A handful of donors shared approximately 5% of their naive CD4 clonotypes. Genetic and exposure-history diversity was limited by the small donor number. Tissue TCR repertoires likely differ from these blood-only repertoires.

This TCR was sampled from a man between 18 and 35 years old in good health. Some clones in this sample may be carry-over from other donors' samples. Sequencing was carried out using naive CD8+ T cells from PBMCs.

CDR3 region: CASSTHGDQPQHF. The CDR3 DNA reads as TGTGCCAGTAGTACCCACGGGGATCAGCCCCAGCATTTT. The chain combines TRBV19 with TRBJ1-5; no clear D. The CDR3 has 13 residues. Per germline, CDR1 LNHDA and CDR2 SQIVND (reference sequence). Deletions cut 4 bases from V and 5 bases from J, with 9 bases between. Combining the CDR3 with reference TRBV19 and TRBJ1-5 gives the whole variable domain DGGITQSPKYLFRKEGQNVTLSCEQNLNHDAMYWYRQDPGQGLRLIYYSQIVNDFQKGDIAEGYSVSREKKESFPLTVTSAQKNPTAFYLCASSTHGDQPQHFGDGTRLSIL.